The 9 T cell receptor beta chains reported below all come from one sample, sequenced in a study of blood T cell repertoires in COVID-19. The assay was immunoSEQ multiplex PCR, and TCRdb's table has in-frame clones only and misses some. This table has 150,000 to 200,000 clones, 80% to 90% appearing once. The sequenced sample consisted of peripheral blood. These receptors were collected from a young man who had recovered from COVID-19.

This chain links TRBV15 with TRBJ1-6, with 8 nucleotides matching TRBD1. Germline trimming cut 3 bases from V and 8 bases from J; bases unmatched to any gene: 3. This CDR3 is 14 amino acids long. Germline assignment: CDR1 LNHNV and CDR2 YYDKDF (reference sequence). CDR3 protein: CATSRKQGDSPLHF. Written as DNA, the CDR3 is TGTGCCACCAGCAGGAAACAGGGGGATTCACCCCTCCACTTT.

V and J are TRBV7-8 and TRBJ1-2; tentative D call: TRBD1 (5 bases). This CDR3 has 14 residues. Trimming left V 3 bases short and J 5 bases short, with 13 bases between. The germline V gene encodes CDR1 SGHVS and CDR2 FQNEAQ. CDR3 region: CASSFAGREYGYTF. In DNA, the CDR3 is TGTGCCAGCAGCTTCGCAGGCAGGGAATATGGCTACACCTTC. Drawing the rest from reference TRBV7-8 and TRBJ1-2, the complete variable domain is GAGVSQSPRYKVAKRGQDVALRCDPISGHVSLFWYQQALGQGPEFLTYFQNEAQLDKSGLPSDRFFAERPEGSVSTLKIQRTQQEDSAVYLCASSFAGREYGYTFGSGTRLTVV.

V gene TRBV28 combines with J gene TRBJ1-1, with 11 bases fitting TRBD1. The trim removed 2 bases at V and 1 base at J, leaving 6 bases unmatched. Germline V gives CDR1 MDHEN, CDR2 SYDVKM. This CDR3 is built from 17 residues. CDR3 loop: CASSLGGTGGKNTEAFF. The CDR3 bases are TGTGCCAGCAGTTTAGGGGGGACAGGGGGAAAGAACACTGAAGCTTTCTTT.

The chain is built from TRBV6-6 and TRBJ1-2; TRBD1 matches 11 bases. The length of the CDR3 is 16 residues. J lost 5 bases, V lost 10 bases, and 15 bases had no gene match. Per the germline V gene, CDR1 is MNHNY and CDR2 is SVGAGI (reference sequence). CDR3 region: CATTRTGGEYRYGYTF. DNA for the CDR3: TGTGCCACCACCCGGACAGGGGGCGAGTATAGGTATGGCTACACCTTC.

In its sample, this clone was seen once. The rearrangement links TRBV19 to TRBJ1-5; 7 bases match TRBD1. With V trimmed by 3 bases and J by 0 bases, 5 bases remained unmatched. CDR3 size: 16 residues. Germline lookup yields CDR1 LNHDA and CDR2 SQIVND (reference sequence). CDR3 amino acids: CASSMSRQGSNQPQHF. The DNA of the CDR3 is TGTGCCAGTAGTATGTCCCGACAGGGTAGCAATCAGCCCCAGCATTTT.

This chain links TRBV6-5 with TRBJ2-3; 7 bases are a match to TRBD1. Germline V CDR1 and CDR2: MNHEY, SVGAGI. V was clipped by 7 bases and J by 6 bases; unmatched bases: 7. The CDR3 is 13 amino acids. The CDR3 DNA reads TGTGCCAGCACGGGACAGATGGCTGATACGCAGTATTTT. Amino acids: CASTGQMADTQYF.

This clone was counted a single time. CDR3 in DNA: TGTGCCAGCACCCCCGGTCCCCGGGGGGCCACCGGCTACGAGCAGTACTTC. This codes for CASTPGPRGATGYEQYF. The V call is TRBV2, the J call TRBJ2-7, with a weak D call TRBD2 (7 bases). The CDR3 spans 17 residues. CDR1 is SNHLY and CDR2 is FYNNEI in the germline V gene. V was pared by 7 bases and J by 3 bases, with 25 bases between.

The CDR3 protein is CASSPGQATYEQYF. In DNA, the CDR3 is TGCGCCAGCAGCCCCGGACAGGCCACCTACGAGCAGTACTTC. The V call is TRBV5-1, the J call TRBJ2-7; 7 bases are a match to TRBD1. V shed 4 bases, J shed 2 bases, and the junction held 6 bases outside the gene matches. The germline V gene encodes CDR1 SGHRS and CDR2 YFSETQ. The CDR3 is 14 amino acids.

CDR3: CASRRTDNSPLHF. In nucleotides, the CDR3 is TGTGCCAGCAGGAGGACAGACAATTCACCCCTCCACTTT. This sequence joins TRBV6-6 and TRBJ1-6; the D gene is possibly TRBD1 (6 bases). Trimming removed 6 bases from V and 7 bases from J, with 10 bases in between. The germline V gene has CDR1 MNHNY and CDR2 SVGAGI (reference sequence). The length of the CDR3 is 13 residues.